Shown below are 6 T cell receptor beta chains from a single sample sequenced in a study of cytomegalovirus exposure and HLA in healthy donors. Amplification used 60 Vbeta primers and 13 Jbeta primers. Data came from immunoSEQ multiplex PCR; TCRdb stores just in-frame clones and leaves some out. This repertoire shows approximately 89,000 clones, approximately 56% found once; its top ten account for about 5%. The sequencing sample was made of PBMCs. These receptors originate from a woman aged 25-40 years in good health and CMV-seropositive.

As for this clone: An end of the junction differs from the germline gene, which may be a read error. J is TRBJ2-1 and V is TRBV6-4; tentatively, D is TRBD2 (5 bases). CDR1 and CDR2 (germline): MRHNA, SNTAGT. This CDR3 is 15 amino acids long. The CDR3 loop reads CATSATRGSYNEQFF. The CDR3 region has the DNA TGTGCCACCAGTGCAACAAGAGGGTCCTACAATGAGCAGTTCTTC.

The V call is TRBV30, the J call TRBJ1-2, with D perhaps matching TRBD1 (5 bases). V was clipped by 8 bases and J by 0 bases, with 16 bases between them. This CDR3 is 14 amino acids long. CDR1 and CDR2 (germline): GTSNPN, SVGIG (reference sequence). CDR3: CAQLRAEANYGYTF. The CDR3 nucleotides are TGTGCCCAACTCAGGGCGGAAGCTAACTATGGCTACACCTTC. Full variable domain (missing parts from reference TRBV30 and TRBJ1-2): SQTIHQWPATLVQPVGSPLSLECTVEGTSNPNLYWYRQAAGRGLQLLFYSVGIGQISSEVPQNLSASRPQDRQFILSSKKLLLSDSGFYLCAQLRAEANYGYTFGSGTRLTVV.

The rearrangement uses TRBV4-3 and TRBJ1-1; maybe TRBD1 (6 bases). V was trimmed by 0 bases and J by 1 base, leaving 9 bases between them. Per germline, CDR1 LGHNA and CDR2 YSLEER. CDR3 length equals 15 residues. The CDR3 reads CASSQEGGSNTEAFF. The CDR3 region has the DNA TGCGCCAGCAGCCAAGAAGGGGGATCGAACACTGAAGCTTTCTTT.

J is TRBJ1-2 and V is TRBV27; the match to TRBD1 covers 8 bases. Trimming took 2 bases from V and 7 from J; bases not matched to a gene: 12. Germline V gene lookup returns CDR1 MNHEY and CDR2 SMNVEV (reference sequence). This CDR3 spans 16 amino acids. The CDR3 sequence: CASSLGIGQGAGGYTF. Written as DNA, the CDR3 is TGTGCCAGCAGTTTAGGTATAGGGCAGGGGGCTGGTGGCTACACCTTC.

The chain uses TRBV5-1 and TRBJ1-1, with D tentatively TRBD1 (6 bases). Germline loops: CDR1 SGHRS, CDR2 YFSETQ. Deletions cut 4 bases from V and 1 base from J, with 17 bases between. This CDR3 region has 16 residues. This chain's CDR3 is CASSLVVTGPNTEAFF. CDR3 coding DNA: TGCGCCAGCAGCCTGGTGGTGACAGGACCGAACACTGAAGCTTTCTTT.

V usage is TRBV6-5 and J usage is TRBJ1-2, with 7 bases lining up with TRBD1. The CDR3 totals 14 residues. Unmatched junction bases numbered 9, after V lost 7 bases and J lost 4 bases. Per the germline V gene, CDR1 is MNHEY and CDR2 is SVGAGI. CDR3 in amino acids: CASTQGTVGYGYTF. In DNA, the CDR3 is TGTGCCAGCACCCAGGGGACAGTCGGCTATGGCTACACCTTC.